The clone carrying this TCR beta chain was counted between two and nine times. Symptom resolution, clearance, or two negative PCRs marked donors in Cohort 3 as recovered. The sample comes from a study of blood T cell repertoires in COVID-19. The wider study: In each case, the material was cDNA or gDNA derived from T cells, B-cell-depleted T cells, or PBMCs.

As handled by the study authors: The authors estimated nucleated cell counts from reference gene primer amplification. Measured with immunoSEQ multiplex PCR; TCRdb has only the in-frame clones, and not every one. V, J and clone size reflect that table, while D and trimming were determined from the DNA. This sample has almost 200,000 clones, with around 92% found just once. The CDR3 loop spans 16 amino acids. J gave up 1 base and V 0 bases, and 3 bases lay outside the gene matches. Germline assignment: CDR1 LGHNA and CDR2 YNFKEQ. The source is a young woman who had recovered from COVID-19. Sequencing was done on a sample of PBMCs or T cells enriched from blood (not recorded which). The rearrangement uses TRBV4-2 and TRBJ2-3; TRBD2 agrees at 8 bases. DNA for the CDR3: TGTGCCAGCAGCCAAGATCACGGGGGGGGCACAGATACGCAGTATTTT. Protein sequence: CASSQDHGGGTDTQYF.